This TCR beta chain stems from a study of glioma-infiltrating T cells after dendritic cell vaccination. Study details: Patients received three intradermal dendritic cell vaccine injections at biweekly intervals.

Only patients with spare fresh-frozen tumor and over two years of follow-up were included. Using immunoSEQ multiplex PCR, the repertoire was profiled, and TCRdb retains in-frame clones only, with some absent. Here the sample spans under 130,000 clones, more than 80% being singletons. In germline, CDR1 is MNHEY, CDR2 SMNVEV (reference sequence). Trimming cost V 3 bases and J 5 bases; bases outside gene matches: 11. This CDR3 is 18 amino acids long. The chain combines TRBV27 with TRBJ2-7, with TRBD2 matching over 15 bases. The material was blood, obtained before dendritic cell vaccination. The clonotype was recovered from a human donor with glioblastoma. CDR3: CASSFPGTSGGPGHEQYF. The CDR3 coding sequence is TGTGCCAGCAGTTTCCCGGGGACTAGCGGGGGGCCTGGCCACGAGCAGTACTTC.